This T cell receptor (beta chain) comes out of a study of CD8 T cells in Susac syndrome. cDNA came from roughly 0.5 to 1 ug RNA primed by random hexamers. TCRdb re-derived calls from the immunoSEQ multiplex PCR reads in MiXCR, one entry per CDR3 protein. The sample carries around 170,000 distinct CDR3 sequences, approximately 95% recorded once. Germline V gene sequence: CDR1 SGHNT, CDR2 YYREEE (reference sequence). This CDR3 is 13 amino acids long. Trimming cost V 7 bases and J 1 base; bases outside gene matches: 4. The V gene is TRBV5-4, the J gene TRBJ1-1; 7 positions match TRBD1. Sequenced: CD8+ T cells from PBMCs. This clonotype originated in a human donor with Susac syndrome. The CDR3 DNA follows: TGTGCCAGCCAGGACAGGCGGAACACTGAAGCTTTCTTT. Protein sequence: CASQDRRNTEAFF. Full variable domain (missing parts from reference TRBV5-4 and TRBJ1-1): ETGVTQSPTHLIKTRGQQVTLRCSSQSGHNTVSWYQQALGQGPQFIFQYYREEENGRGNFPPRFSGLQFPNYSSELNVNALELDDSALYLCASQDRRNTEAFFGQGTRLTVV.